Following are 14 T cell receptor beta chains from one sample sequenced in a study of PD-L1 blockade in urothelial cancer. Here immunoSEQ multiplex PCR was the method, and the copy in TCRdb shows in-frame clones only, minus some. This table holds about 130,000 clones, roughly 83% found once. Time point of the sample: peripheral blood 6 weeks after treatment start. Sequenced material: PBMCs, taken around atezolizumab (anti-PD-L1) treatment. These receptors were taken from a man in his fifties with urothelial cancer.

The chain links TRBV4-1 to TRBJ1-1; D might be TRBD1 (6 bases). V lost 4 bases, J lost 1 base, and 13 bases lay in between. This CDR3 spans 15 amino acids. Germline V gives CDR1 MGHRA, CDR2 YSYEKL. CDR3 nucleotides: TGCGCCAGCAGCCCATCACAGGGCTGGAACACTGAAGCTTTCTTT. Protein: CASSPSQGWNTEAFF.

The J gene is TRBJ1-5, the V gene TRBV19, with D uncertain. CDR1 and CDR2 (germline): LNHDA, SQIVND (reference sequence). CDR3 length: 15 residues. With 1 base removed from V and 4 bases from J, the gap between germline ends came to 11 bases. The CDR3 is CASSIGASLNQPQHF. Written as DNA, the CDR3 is TGTGCCAGTAGTATAGGGGCCAGTTTGAATCAGCCCCAGCATTTT.

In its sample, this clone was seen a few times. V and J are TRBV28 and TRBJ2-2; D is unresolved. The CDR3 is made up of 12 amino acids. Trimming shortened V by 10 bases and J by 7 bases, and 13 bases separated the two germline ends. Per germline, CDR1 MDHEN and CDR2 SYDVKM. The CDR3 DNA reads TGTGCCACCAACGGTTTGGTCGGGGAGCTGTTTTTT. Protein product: CATNGLVGELFF.

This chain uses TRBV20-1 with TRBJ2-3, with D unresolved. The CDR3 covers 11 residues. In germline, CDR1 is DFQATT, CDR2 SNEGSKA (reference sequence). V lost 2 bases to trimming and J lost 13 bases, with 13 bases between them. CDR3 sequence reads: CSARSSYIEYF. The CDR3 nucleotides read TGCAGTGCTAGATCCTCGTATATTGAGTATTTT.

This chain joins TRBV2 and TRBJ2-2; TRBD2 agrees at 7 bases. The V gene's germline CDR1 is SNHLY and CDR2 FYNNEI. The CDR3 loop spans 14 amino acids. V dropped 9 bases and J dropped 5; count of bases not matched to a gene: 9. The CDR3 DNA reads TGTGCCAGTAGAGGACTAGGAAAGACCGGGGAGCTGTTTTTT. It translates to CASRGLGKTGELFF.

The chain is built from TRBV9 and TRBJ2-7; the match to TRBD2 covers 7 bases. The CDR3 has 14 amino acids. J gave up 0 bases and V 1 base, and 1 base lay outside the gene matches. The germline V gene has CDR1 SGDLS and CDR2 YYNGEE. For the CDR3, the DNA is TGTGCCAGCAGCGTAAGCGGGACCTCCTACGAGCAGTACTTC. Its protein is CASSVSGTSYEQYF.

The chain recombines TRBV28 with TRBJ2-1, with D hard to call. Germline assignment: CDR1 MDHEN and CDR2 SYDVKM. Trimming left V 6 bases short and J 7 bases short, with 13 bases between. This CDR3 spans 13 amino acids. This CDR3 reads CASRRERVNEQFF. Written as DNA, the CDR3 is TGTGCCAGCAGGCGCGAACGAGTGAATGAGCAGTTCTTC.

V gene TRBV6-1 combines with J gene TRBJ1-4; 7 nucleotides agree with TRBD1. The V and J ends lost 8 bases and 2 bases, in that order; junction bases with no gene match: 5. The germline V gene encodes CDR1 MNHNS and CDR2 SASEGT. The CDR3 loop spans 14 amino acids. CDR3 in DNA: TGTGCCAGCTCACAGGGGACCACTAATGAAAAACTGTTTTTT. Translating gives CASSQGTTNEKLFF.

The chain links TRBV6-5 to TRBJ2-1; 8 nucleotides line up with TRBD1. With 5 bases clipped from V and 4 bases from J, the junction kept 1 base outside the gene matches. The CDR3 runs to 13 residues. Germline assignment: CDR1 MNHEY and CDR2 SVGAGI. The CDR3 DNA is TGTGCCAGCAGTCGACAGGGGTACAATGAGCAGTTCTTC. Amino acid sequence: CASSRQGYNEQFF.

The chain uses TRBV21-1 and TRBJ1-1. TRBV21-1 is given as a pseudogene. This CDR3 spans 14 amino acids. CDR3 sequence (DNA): TGTGCCAGCAGCAAGGCTCCAGGAGGCACTGAAGCTTTCTTT. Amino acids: CASSKAPGGTEAFF.

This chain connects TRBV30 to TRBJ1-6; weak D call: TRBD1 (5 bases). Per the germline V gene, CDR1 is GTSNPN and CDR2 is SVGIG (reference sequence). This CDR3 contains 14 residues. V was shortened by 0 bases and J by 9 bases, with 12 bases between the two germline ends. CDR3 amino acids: CAWSVLVGGSPLHF. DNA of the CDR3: TGTGCCTGGAGTGTACTGGTGGGGGGTTCACCCCTCCACTTT.

CDR3 loop: CASFIGDTQYF. The CDR3 DNA reads TGCGCCAGCTTCATCGGAGATACGCAGTATTTT. The J gene is TRBJ2-3, the V gene TRBV5-1, with D hard to call. This CDR3 spans 11 amino acids. V gave up 7 bases and J gave up 5 bases, with 8 bases separating them. CDR1 is SGHRS and CDR2 is YFSETQ in the germline V gene.

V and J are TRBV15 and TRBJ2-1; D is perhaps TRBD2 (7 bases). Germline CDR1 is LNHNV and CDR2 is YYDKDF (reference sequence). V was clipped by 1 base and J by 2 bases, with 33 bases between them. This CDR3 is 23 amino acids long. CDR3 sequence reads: CATSRGPEGGTGGPGRPYNEQFF. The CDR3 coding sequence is TGTGCCACCAGCAGAGGCCCTGAGGGGGGGACTGGTGGCCCTGGAAGGCCCTACAATGAGCAGTTCTTC.

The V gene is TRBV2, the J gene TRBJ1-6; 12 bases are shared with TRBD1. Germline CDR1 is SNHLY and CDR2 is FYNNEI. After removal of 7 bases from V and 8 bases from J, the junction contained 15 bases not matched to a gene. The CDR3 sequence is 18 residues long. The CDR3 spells CASTADGTGGAGDSPLHF. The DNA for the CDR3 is TGTGCCAGCACTGCCGACGGGACAGGGGGCGCCGGGGATTCACCCCTCCACTTT.